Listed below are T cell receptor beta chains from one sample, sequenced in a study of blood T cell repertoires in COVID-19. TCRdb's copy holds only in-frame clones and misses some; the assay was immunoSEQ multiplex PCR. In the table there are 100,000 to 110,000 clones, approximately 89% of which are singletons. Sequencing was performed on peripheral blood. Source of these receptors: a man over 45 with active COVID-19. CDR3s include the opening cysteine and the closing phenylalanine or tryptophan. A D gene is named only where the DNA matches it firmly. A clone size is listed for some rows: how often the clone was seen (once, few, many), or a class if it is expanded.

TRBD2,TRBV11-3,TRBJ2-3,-,CASSPRYAGGRTDTQYF,TGTGCCAGCAGCCCCCGATATGCGGGAGGGCGCACAGATACGCAGTATTTT
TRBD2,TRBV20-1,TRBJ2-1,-,CSASRSGNSNEQFF,TGCAGTGCTAGTCGTAGCGGGAACTCAAATGAGCAGTTCTTC
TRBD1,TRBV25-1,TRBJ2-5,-,CASSPQGYQETQYF,TGTGCCAGCAGCCCACAGGGGTACCAAGAGACCCAGTACTTC
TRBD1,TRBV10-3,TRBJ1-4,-,CAISEGQGNEKLFF,TGTGCCATCAGTGAAGGACAGGGGAATGAAAAACTGTTTTTT
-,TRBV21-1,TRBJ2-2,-,CASSKVEVRAGGPAGGELFF,TGTGCCAGCAGCAAAGTAGAGGTTCGGGCGGGAGGGCCCGCCGGCGGGGAGCTGTTTTTT
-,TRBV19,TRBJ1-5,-,CASSSGGVVDQPQHF,TGTGCCAGTAGCTCGGGGGGGGTTGTCGATCAGCCCCAGCATTTT
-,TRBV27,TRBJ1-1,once,CASSSRTGRATEAFF,TGTGCCAGCAGTTCGAGAACAGGGCGGGCCACTGAAGCTTTCTTT
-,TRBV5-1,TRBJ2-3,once,CASSLGGPEDTQYF,TGCGCCAGCAGCTTGGGCGGGCCCGAGGATACGCAGTATTTT
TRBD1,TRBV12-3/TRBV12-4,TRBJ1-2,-,CAGRQGNYGYTF,TGTGCCGGAAGACAGGGAAACTATGGCTACACCTTC
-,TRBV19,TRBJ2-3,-,CASSPRQKVPRDTQYF,TGTGCCAGTAGTCCCCGACAGAAAGTGCCCAGAGATACGCAGTATTTT
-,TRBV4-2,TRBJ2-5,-,CASSQDVARGGQETQYF,TGTGCCAGCAGCCAAGATGTCGCTAGAGGGGGCCAAGAGACCCAGTACTTC
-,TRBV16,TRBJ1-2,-,CASSHDIANYGYTF,TGTGCCAGCAGCCACGATATAGCTAACTATGGCTACACCTTC
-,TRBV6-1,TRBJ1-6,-,CASSEDGRLNYNSPLHF,TGTGCCAGCAGTGAAGACGGCAGGCTGAATTATAATTCACCCCTCCACTTT
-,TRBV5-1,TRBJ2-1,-,CASRFAGQGNEQFF,TGCGCCAGCAGGTTCGCAGGGCAGGGGAATGAGCAGTTCTTC
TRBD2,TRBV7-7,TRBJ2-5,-,CASSPRLAGEKETQYF,TGTGCCAGCAGCCCACGCCTAGCGGGGGAGAAAGAGACCCAGTACTTC